Detailed here is one T cell receptor (beta chain). Its antigen is undetermined. Other DNA sequences in the sample encode the same CDR3. This specimen comes from a study of shared clonotypes between healthy human individuals. General study results and limits: Generally, naive subsets came out with larger estimated richness than memory subsets.

This table comes from immunoSEQ multiplex PCR, and its TCRdb copy is limited to in-frame clones, with some not included. The sample has about 2.5 million clones; 80% to 95% are singletons. Those who donated, Caucasian adults without exception, all lived in Nashville, Tennessee. CD45RA+ naive and CD45RA-negative memory subsets were separated from CD4+ cells. The germline V gene has CDR1 MDHEN and CDR2 SYDVKM. Trimming cost V 2 bases and J 0 bases, with 10 bases left between them. This CDR3 has 15 residues. The chain combines TRBV28 with TRBJ1-2; D uncertain. This clonotype was sampled from a man aged 18-30 years in good health. Some clones in this sample may be carry-over from other donors' samples. The sample comprised naive CD4+ T cells from PBMCs. As for subset: CD45RA+ positively selected. CDR3 DNA sequence: TGTGCCAGCAGTTTAGGTCGTAGAGCTAACTATGGCTACACCTTC. Translating gives CASSLGRRANYGYTF.